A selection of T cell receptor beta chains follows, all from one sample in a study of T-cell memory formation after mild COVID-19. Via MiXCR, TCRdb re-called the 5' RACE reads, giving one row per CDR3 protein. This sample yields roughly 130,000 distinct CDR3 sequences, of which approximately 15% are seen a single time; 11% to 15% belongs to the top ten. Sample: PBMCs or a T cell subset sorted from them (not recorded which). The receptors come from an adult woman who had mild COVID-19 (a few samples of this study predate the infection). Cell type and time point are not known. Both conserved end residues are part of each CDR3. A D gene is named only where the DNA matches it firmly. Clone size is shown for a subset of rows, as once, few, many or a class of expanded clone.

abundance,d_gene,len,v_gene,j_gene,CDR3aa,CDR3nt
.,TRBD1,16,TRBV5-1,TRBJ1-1,CASSSNRGIRNTEAFF,TGCGCCAGCAGCTCGAACAGGGGTATCAGGAACACTGAAGCTTTCTTT
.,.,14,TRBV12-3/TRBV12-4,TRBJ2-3,CASSLSRQTDTQYF,TGTGCCAGCAGTTTATCCCGACAGACAGATACGCAGTATTTT
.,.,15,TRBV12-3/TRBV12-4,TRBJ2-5,CASSPRTDPQETQYF,TGTGCCAGCAGCCCCCGAACAGATCCGCAAGAGACCCAGTACTTC
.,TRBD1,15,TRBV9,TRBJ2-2,CASSVQGAVTGELFF,TGTGCCAGCAGCGTGCAGGGGGCGGTCACCGGGGAGCTGTTTTTT
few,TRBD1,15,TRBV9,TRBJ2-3,CASTLTGTGGDTQYF,TGTGCCAGCACCTTGACGGGGACAGGGGGAGATACGCAGTATTTT
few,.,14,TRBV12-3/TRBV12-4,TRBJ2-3,CASSFRAATDTQYF,TGTGCCAGCAGTTTTAGAGCGGCCACAGATACGCAGTATTTT
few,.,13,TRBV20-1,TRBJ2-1,CSAAEGGNNEQFF,TGCAGTGCTGCGGAAGGAGGAAACAATGAGCAGTTCTTC
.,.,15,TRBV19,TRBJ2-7,CASMRVSGSYYEQYF,TGTGCCAGTATGAGGGTAAGCGGATCATACTACGAGCAGTACTTC
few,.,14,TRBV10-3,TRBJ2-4,CATGVEGAKNIQYF,TGTGCCACCGGTGTCGAAGGGGCCAAAAACATTCAGTACTTC
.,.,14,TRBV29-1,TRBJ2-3,CSAPLTAGPDTQYF,TGCAGCGCCCCTCTTACAGCGGGCCCAGATACGCAGTATTTT
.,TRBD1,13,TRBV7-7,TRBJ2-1,CASSMTGGNEQFF,TGTGCTAGCAGCATGACAGGGGGCAATGAGCAGTTCTTC